This TCR beta chain stems from a study of shared clonotypes between healthy human individuals (dated by TCRdb to the early 2020s). About the study as a whole: A couple of women and a few men aged 18 to 49 years were included in the cohort. For each donor, CD4 naive and CD4 memory were each run on three plates, CD8 naive on two plates, and CD8 memory on one plate. To estimate repertoire size and how much clonotypes are shared between individuals, the study performed deep sequencing of blood TCR repertoires from roughly five healthy adults. To increase sequencing depth and limit assay-specific biases, different laboratories used diverse techniques to prepare libraries and sequence TCR repertoires. Between about 0.94 and 8.9 billion PBMCs per donor were obtained by leukapheresis. What the authors observed across the whole study: Only blood was sampled, and tissue TCR repertoires likely differ from those in blood. Because the study included a small number of donors, the genetic and exposure-history diversity represented was limited. Rarefaction of sorted-subset datasets indicated incomplete sequencing despite the large sequencing depth. Higher generation probabilities were observed for clonotypes shared by all four sorted-subset donors than for non-shared clonotypes. Across a handful of donors, approximately 5% of naive CD4, roughly 3.5% of naive CD8, 2% to 2.5% of memory CD4, and approximately 0.4% of memory CD8 clonotypes were shared. Pairwise subsampling indicated that sequencing depth was expected to affect the degree of clonotype sharing among donors. Naive subsets generally had larger estimated clonotype richness than memory subsets.

On this clone: Its binding antigen is unknown. Per-base quality was not reported, and no clone a single base away is much larger than it.

TCR CDR3 regions were amplified from genomic DNA by multiplex PCR using the deep immunoSEQ assay. For each cell subset, the extracted genomic DNA was distributed evenly across all wells of several immunoSEQ 96-well plates, and each plate served as one replicate. For sorted subsets, 150 to 250 ng genomic DNA, equal to approximately 30,000 T cell genomes, was loaded into each replicate PCR. The purified libraries were quantified using a Qubit 3.0 fluorometer, sized with a Bioanalyzer 2100, and then quantified again using the KAPA Library Quantification kit. A separate single-read 150-cycle Illumina NextSeq 550 flow cell was used to sequence each immunoSEQ 96-well plate. For the original study's pipeline: The immunoSEQ output contained only junctional sequences without quality scores, so filtering could not match that applied to full-length reads. To assign V/J genes and CDR3, sequences were annotated using PyIR, a Python wrapper for IgBLAST v1.9, with IMGT germline references. Reads were filtered out if the reads had weak V/J assignments (E-value above 1e-6), no CDR3, stop codons, out-of-frame junctions, or ambiguous translated residues. A V3J clonotype was defined by an identical inferred V gene, J gene, and CDR3 amino acid sequence. Percentage overlap between repertoires was calculated by dividing the number of shared unique clonotypes by the size of the smaller repertoire. Richness of each repertoire was evaluated using RTK rarefaction, the Chao1 estimator, and Recon v2.1 estimates of unobserved clonotypes. OLGA was used to compute generation probabilities for all TCRbeta clonotypes that the gDNA method yielded from a few donors. TCRdb limited this immuneACCESS table to in-frame rearrangements with V and J called. A share of clones is missing; checked studies link under half to unresolved V genes, and the rest is unexplained. That table is the source of V, J and clone size, and D and trimming were worked out from the DNA. This sample has about 2 million clones in its table, and about 95% of those were observed once. The ten largest clonotypes hold under 1.5% of the sample.

The CDR3 runs 18 residues from the cysteine to the phenylalanine. Just CDR3 DNA is preserved here, 54 bases in frame from base 1. The germline V gene supplies CDR1 KGHSH and CDR2 LQKENI. The junction carries 25 bases between V and J, which are trimmed by 4 bases and 4 bases respectively. For the CD8 naive samples, CD45RO-negative cells were positively selected for CCR7, yielding a CD45RA+CCR7+ population from which TemRA cells were excluded. The donors were healthy, HIV-negative adults who had no recently reported acute infections or vaccinations. Only Caucasian adults living in Nashville, Tennessee, USA were represented among the donors. After blood collection by leukapheresis, PBMCs were isolated using Ficoll-Histopaque density gradient centrifugation and then cryopreserved in the vapor phase of liquid nitrogen. Analytical flow cytometry was used to check the purity and quantity of each magnetically sorted T cell population. Each sorted fraction had its genomic DNA isolated and then quantified by UV absorbance on a Nanodrop 2000c.

This TCR was sampled from a man younger than 30 in good health. Sequenced input: naive CD8+ T cells sorted from blood. Per the publication, the cell subset or site label means: CD45RA+CCR7+. The rearranged segments are TRBV18 and TRBJ1-2; TRBD1 is a weak D gene call, 6 bases matching. The nucleotides read TGTGCCAGCTCACGGACTGAAGTATTACAGGGATCCGCCTATGGCTACACCTTC. Its protein reads: CASSRTEVLQGSAYGYTF.